These 26 T cell receptor beta chains were all obtained from the same sample, sequenced in a study of blood T cell repertoires in COVID-19. Produced via immunoSEQ multiplex PCR; TCRdb's table is partial and in-frame only. The repertoire holds about 170,000 clones, approximately 85% seen once, with under 8.5% in the top ten. Source material: peripheral blood. The receptors originated from a man in his forties who had recovered from COVID-19.

J is TRBJ2-7 and V is TRBV28; D uncertain. The CDR3 contains 13 residues. Germline V gene sequence: CDR1 MDHEN, CDR2 SYDVKM. The V end lost 2 bases, the J end lost 1 base, and 6 bases lay between the germline ends. The chain's CDR3 is CASSLVGSYEQYF. In nucleotides, the CDR3 is TGTGCCAGCAGTTTAGTCGGGTCCTACGAGCAGTACTTC.

The rearrangement uses TRBV11-2 and TRBJ1-2, with D possibly being TRBD1 (6 bases). The CDR3 is made up of 15 amino acids. Per the germline V gene, CDR1 is SGHAT and CDR2 is FQNNGV. The V end was cut by 6 bases, the J end by 6 bases, with 20 bases between. CDR3 sequence: CASSPYGQGHHGYTF. The CDR3 DNA is TGTGCCAGCAGTCCATACGGGCAGGGGCATCATGGCTACACCTTC.

The rearrangement links TRBV27 to TRBJ2-3; TRBD2 is a possible D gene (6 bases). Trimming cost V 0 bases and J 0 bases, with 16 bases left between them. This CDR3 spans 18 amino acids. CDR1 and CDR2 from the germline V gene are MNHEY and SMNVEV (reference sequence). The CDR3 loop is CASSLSRPAGASTDTQYF. CDR3 bases: TGTGCCAGCAGTTTATCGAGGCCAGCGGGCGCTAGCACAGATACGCAGTATTTT.

This rearrangement joins TRBV9 to TRBJ1-1; 7 bases match TRBD1. The CDR3 runs to 15 residues. After removal of 2 bases from V and 0 bases from J, the junction contained 4 bases not matched to a gene. CDR1 is SGDLS and CDR2 is YYNGEE in the germline V gene. CDR3 sequence (DNA): TGTGCCAGCAGCGTGACACAGGGGATGAACACTGAAGCTTTCTTT. It codes for CASSVTQGMNTEAFF. Complete variable domain (other parts from reference TRBV9 and TRBJ1-1): DSGVTQTPKHLITATGQRVTLRCSPRSGDLSVYWYQQSLDQGLQFLIQYYNGEERAKGNILERFSAQQFPDLHSELNLSSLELGDSALYFCASSVTQGMNTEAFFGQGTRLTVV.

This clone was observed once. V is TRBV4-1 and J is TRBJ2-5, with D possibly TRBD2 on 7 matching bases. The germline gives CDR1 MGHRA, CDR2 YSYEKL. CDR3 length: 15 amino acids. Trimming shortened V by 2 bases and J by 4 bases, and 14 bases separated the two germline ends. The CDR3 reads CASSQIYGGLETQYF. Here the CDR3 DNA reads TGCGCCAGCAGCCAAATATACGGGGGGCTAGAGACCCAGTACTTC.

This clone was detected only a few times. The chain couples TRBV24-1 to TRBJ2-3; 8 bases are shared with TRBD2. J lost 1 base, V lost 7 bases, and 3 bases had no gene match. The CDR3 is 14 residues long. The germline V gene encodes CDR1 KGHDR and CDR2 SFDVKD. The CDR3 loop reads CATRAGEGTDTQYF. The CDR3 nucleotides are TGTGCCACCAGAGCGGGAGAGGGCACAGATACGCAGTATTTT.

Worth noting for this clone: The junction departs from germline at one end; a sequencing error may be responsible. V is TRBV14 and J is TRBJ2-7; 9 bases match TRBD1. Germline V CDR1 and CDR2: SGHDN, FVKESK. The CDR3 is 13 amino acids. As DNA, the CDR3 is TGTGCCAGCAACCGGGACAGGGCTTACGGGCAGTACTTC. Amino acids: CASNRDRAYGQYF. The entire variable domain, with the rest obtained from reference TRBV14 and TRBJ2-7, is as follows: EAGVTQFPSHSVIEKGQTVTLRCDPISGHDNLYWYRRVMGKEIKFLLHFVKESKQDESGMPNNRFLAERTGGTYSTLKVQPAELEDSGVYFCASNRDRAYGQYFGPGTRLTVT.

The chain couples TRBV15 to TRBJ1-6; perhaps TRBD1 as D (5 bases). This CDR3 contains 14 residues. CDR1 is LNHNV and CDR2 is YYDKDF in the germline V gene (reference sequence). The V and J ends lost 0 bases and 9 bases respectively, with 9 bases between them. This CDR3 is CATSREGQFSPLHF. CDR3 sequence (DNA): TGTGCCACCAGCAGAGAGGGGCAGTTTTCACCCCTCCACTTT.

The genes are TRBV9 and TRBJ1-1; D might be TRBD1 (6 bases). Germline values: CDR1 SGDLS, CDR2 YYNGEE. The length of the CDR3 is 14 residues. Trimming removed 0 bases at V and 6 bases at J, with 12 bases between. The CDR3 DNA reads TGTGCCAGCAGCGTAGGGGGGCAGGGGTCTGAAGCTTTCTTT. The encoded protein is CASSVGGQGSEAFF.

The chain uses TRBV19 and TRBJ2-3; the D is unclear. V gave up 4 bases and J gave up 0 bases, with 8 bases separating them. The CDR3 consists of 14 residues. From germline, CDR1 is LNHDA and CDR2 SQIVND (reference sequence). CDR3 in DNA: TGTGCCAGTAGTACAGAGACTAGCACAGATACGCAGTATTTT. Amino acid sequence: CASSTETSTDTQYF.

The V call is TRBV11-2, the J call TRBJ1-5; tentative D call: TRBD1 (5 bases). V was trimmed by 5 bases and J by 5 bases, leaving 16 bases between them. The CDR3 runs 15 residues. Germline CDR1 and CDR2: SGHAT and FQNNGV. In DNA form, the CDR3 reads TGTGCCAGCAGCCGGGGGGGGTTTAGGGATCAGCCCCAGCATTTT. It translates to CASSRGGFRDQPQHF.

This CDR3 reads CASSSLENSPLHF. The CDR3 coding sequence is TGTGCCAGCAGTTCCCTAGAAAATTCACCCCTCCACTTT. The chain uses TRBV6-5 and TRBJ1-6; no definite D call. Germline V gene lookup returns CDR1 MNHEY and CDR2 SVGAGI. The V end lost 4 bases, the J end lost 7 bases, and 8 bases lay between the germline ends. The CDR3 is 13 residues long.

V usage is TRBV7-2 and J usage is TRBJ2-7; 7 bases map to TRBD2. The CDR3 sequence is 14 residues long. V lost 6 bases to trimming and J lost 3 bases; unmatched junction nucleotides: 8. CDR1 and CDR2 (germline): SGHTA, FQGNSA. This CDR3 is CASSEVGGDYEQYF. The CDR3 DNA follows: TGTGCCAGCAGTGAGGTGGGGGGGGACTACGAGCAGTACTTC.

A remark on this clone: Different DNA sequences within this sample yield the same CDR3. The chain couples TRBV6-5 to TRBJ1-1; unclear D gene. There are 13 residues in the CDR3. The germline V gene encodes CDR1 MNHEY and CDR2 SVGAGI. V gave up 2 bases and J gave up 1 base, with 5 bases separating them. CDR3 loop: CASSYSRNTEAFF. CDR3 sequence (DNA): TGTGCCAGCAGTTACAGTAGGAACACTGAAGCTTTCTTT.

The chain has TRBV4-1 and TRBJ1-5, with TRBD1 matching over 8 bases. The CDR3 covers 16 residues. The germline CDR1 and CDR2 sequences are MGHRA and YSYEKL. V was pared by 5 bases and J by 1 base, with 7 bases of the junction left unmatched. For the CDR3, the DNA is TGCGCCAGCAGCTCCTTTCGGGACAGGAGCAATCAGCCCCAGCATTTT. Amino acid sequence: CASSSFRDRSNQPQHF.

This rearrangement joins TRBV27 to TRBJ1-2, with D perhaps TRBD1 (6 bases). This CDR3 contains 14 residues. The germline V gene encodes CDR1 MNHEY and CDR2 SMNVEV (reference sequence). Trimming took 4 bases from V and 4 from J, leaving 13 bases between them. Written as DNA, the CDR3 is TGTGCCAGCAGTTCCCCCGGGACAAGCTATGGCTACACCTTC. Amino acid sequence: CASSSPGTSYGYTF.

The rearrangement joins TRBV19 to TRBJ2-7; a possible D gene is TRBD2 (5 bases). Trimming took off 8 bases at V and 7 bases at J, with 24 bases between the two ends. From germline, CDR1 is LNHDA and CDR2 SQIVND (reference sequence). This CDR3 spans 15 amino acids. CDR3 in amino acids: CASRDFANPSGEQYF. The DNA for the CDR3 is TGTGCCAGTCGGGATTTCGCTAATCCCTCGGGGGAGCAGTACTTC. The complete variable domain, with remaining parts taken from reference TRBV19 and TRBJ2-7, reads DGGITQSPKYLFRKEGQNVTLSCEQNLNHDAMYWYRQDPGQGLRLIYYSQIVNDFQKGDIAEGYSVSREKKESFPLTVTSAQKNPTAFYLCASRDFANPSGEQYFGPGTRLTVT.

V is TRBV11-2 and J is TRBJ2-2; D possibly corresponds to TRBD2 (6 bases). Between the trimmed V and J ends, which lost 6 bases and 5 bases, there was a span of 7 bases. Per the germline V gene, CDR1 is SGHAT and CDR2 is FQNNGV. CDR3 size: 12 residues. In nucleotides, the CDR3 is TGTGCCAGCAGTGGGGGGACCGGGGAGCTGTTTTTT. This sequence encodes CASSGGTGELFF.

This sequence joins TRBV27 and TRBJ2-7; D is unresolved. The length of the CDR3 is 11 residues. V lost 4 bases and J lost 3, with 4 bases in between. In germline, CDR1 is MNHEY, CDR2 SMNVEV (reference sequence). The CDR3 coding sequence is TGTGCCAGCAGTTCCTTCTACGAGCAGTACTTC. Translated, it gives CASSSFYEQYF.

This clone was seen a single time. The V gene is TRBV18, the J gene TRBJ1-2; a weak D match, TRBD1 (5 bases). V was trimmed by 2 bases and J by 0 bases, leaving 10 bases between them. There are 15 residues in the CDR3. From germline, CDR1 is KGHSH and CDR2 LQKENI. The CDR3 sequence: CASSPGADTNYGYTF. The DNA for the CDR3 is TGTGCCAGCTCACCAGGGGCAGACACTAACTATGGCTACACCTTC.

This chain joins TRBV4-2 and TRBJ1-4, with D tentatively TRBD1 (5 bases). This CDR3 comprises 15 residues. The germline CDR1 and CDR2 sequences are LGHNA and YNFKEQ. The V and J ends lost 1 base and 5 bases respectively, with 11 bases between them. The CDR3 DNA reads TGTGCCAGCAGCCAAGGGGCGGGGCCGAATGAAAAACTGTTTTTT. Residues: CASSQGAGPNEKLFF.

This clone was observed a handful of times. V is TRBV27 and J is TRBJ2-6; D gene unclear. Germline loops: CDR1 MNHEY, CDR2 SMNVEV (reference sequence). CDR3 size: 17 residues. V was pared by 0 bases and J by 2 bases, with 11 bases between. CDR3 sequence reads: CASSLSPQSAGANVLTF. For the CDR3, the DNA is TGTGCCAGCAGTTTATCCCCCCAGTCAGCTGGGGCCAACGTCCTGACTTTC.

V usage is TRBV7-9 and J usage is TRBJ1-1; TRBD1 might be the D (6 bases). The V gene's germline CDR1 is SEHNR and CDR2 FQNEAQ (reference sequence). The CDR3 totals 14 residues. Trimming removed 2 bases from V and 9 bases from J, with 16 bases in between. This CDR3 reads CASSLTSGTLKAFF. CDR3 sequence (DNA): TGTGCCAGCAGCTTAACCAGCGGGACATTAAAAGCTTTCTTT.

The V and J genes are TRBV18 and TRBJ2-7; tentative D call: TRBD2 (6 bases). The CDR3 totals 15 residues. Germline-derived CDR1 and CDR2 are KGHSH and LQKENI. Between the trimmed V and J ends, which lost 3 bases and 2 bases, there was a span of 14 bases. This CDR3 reads CASSPSGSGTYEQYF. DNA of the CDR3: TGTGCCAGCTCACCGTCGGGTAGCGGAACCTACGAGCAGTACTTC. The full variable domain, rest sourced from reference TRBV18 and TRBJ2-7, is NAGVMQNPRHLVRRRGQEARLRCSPMKGHSHVYWYRQLPEEGLKFMVYLQKENIIDESGMPKERFSAEFPKEGPSILRIQQVVRGDSAAYFCASSPSGSGTYEQYFGPGTRLTVT.

This clone was seen a single time. V and J are TRBV19 and TRBJ2-3, with 7 bases matching TRBD1. CDR1 LNHDA and CDR2 SQIVND come from the germline V gene (reference sequence). The J segment lost 0 bases and the V segment lost 6 bases, leaving 6 bases of the junction unmatched. The CDR3 extends over 15 amino acids. CDR3: CASRGQSPSTDTQYF. The CDR3, as DNA: TGTGCCAGTAGGGGACAGTCCCCAAGCACAGATACGCAGTATTTT.

The chain couples TRBV4-3 to TRBJ2-1; 9 bases map to TRBD2. The germline gives CDR1 LGHNA, CDR2 YSLEER. The CDR3 has 17 residues. J was trimmed by 1 base and V by 2 bases; bases with no gene match: 6. In DNA form, the CDR3 reads TGCGCCAGCAGCCAATCGAGACTAGCGGTATCCTACAATGAGCAGTTCTTC. As protein: CASSQSRLAVSYNEQFF.